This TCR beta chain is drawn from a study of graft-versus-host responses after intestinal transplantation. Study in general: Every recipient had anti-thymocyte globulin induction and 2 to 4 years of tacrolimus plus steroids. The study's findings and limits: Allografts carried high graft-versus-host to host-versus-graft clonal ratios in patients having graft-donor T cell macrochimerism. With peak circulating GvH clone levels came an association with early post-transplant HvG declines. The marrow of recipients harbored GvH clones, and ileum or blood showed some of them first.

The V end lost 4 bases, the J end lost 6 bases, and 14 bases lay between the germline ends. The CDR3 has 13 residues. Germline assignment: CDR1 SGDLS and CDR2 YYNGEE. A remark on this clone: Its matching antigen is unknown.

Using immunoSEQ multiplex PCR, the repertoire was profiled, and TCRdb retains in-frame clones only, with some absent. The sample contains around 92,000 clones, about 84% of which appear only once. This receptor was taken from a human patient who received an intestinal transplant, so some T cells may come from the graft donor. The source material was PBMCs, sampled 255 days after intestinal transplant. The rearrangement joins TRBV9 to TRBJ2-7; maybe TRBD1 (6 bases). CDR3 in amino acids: CASSTGSGLEQYF. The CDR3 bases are TGTGCCAGCAGCACAGGGTCCGGACTCGAGCAGTACTTC.